The clone carrying this TCR beta chain was detected many times. The V gene end was trimmed by 0 bases and the J gene end by 3 bases; junction bases not matched to a gene: 4. The CDR3 sequence is 15 residues long. Germline values: CDR1 SGHRS, CDR2 YFSETQ. Preparing the TCRbeta library involved the use of unique molecular identifiers. TCRdb independently ran MiXCR on the PCR reads; one entry per CDR3 protein. The repertoire has 380,000 or so distinct CDR3 sequences, more than 10% of them found once; the top ten carry about 4.5%. The source of the sample is a study of T-cell reconstitution after alpha-beta-depleted transplantation in children.

The source of this sequence is a human donor who donated a stem cell graft to a child with Fanconi anemia. Sequenced material: PBMCs, taken from the stem cell graft. This rearrangement joins TRBV5-1 to TRBJ1-1; 8 bases agree with TRBD1. The CDR3 region is CASSLAAGQDTEAFF. In nucleotides, the CDR3 is TGCGCCAGCAGCTTGGCCGCGGGACAGGACACTGAAGCTTTCTTT.